This T cell receptor (beta chain) originates from a study of T cells in localized non-small cell lung cancer. Profiled with immunoSEQ multiplex PCR; TCRdb holds only in-frame clones, not every one. The sample has around 39,000 clones; over 75% are singletons. Germline CDR1 and CDR2: SGDLS and YYNGEE. The CDR3 covers 14 residues. The V end lost 3 bases, the J end lost 1 base, and 11 bases lay between the germline ends. J is TRBJ2-7 and V is TRBV9; D call uncertain. This TCR came from a woman aged 35 to 70 with stage I lung adenocarcinoma. This sample comprised peripheral blood, obtained before any cancer treatment. CDR3 DNA: TGTGCCAGCAGCGGGGGTAACCCATCCTACGAGCAGTACTTC. Translating it yields CASSGGNPSYEQYF.